The 22 T cell receptor beta chains below were found in one sample sequenced in a study of tumor and adjacent non-tumor tissue in lung cancer. RNA was extracted from bulk tissue without any cell sorting. The library came from three nested PCR rounds adapted from ARM-PCR protocols. One entry per CDR3 protein, called by TCRdb with MiXCR from the multiplex PCR reads. The sample comprises just over 200,000 distinct CDR3 sequences, roughly 70% of which are singletons, and roughly 24% rests with the top ten. Sequenced input: lung tumor tissue. The receptors shown here come from a man in his 60s with non-small cell lung cancer.

The chain has TRBV24-1 and TRBJ2-2; D might be TRBD1 (6 bases). The length of the CDR3 is 17 residues. Germline V gene data show CDR1 as KGHDR and CDR2 as SFDVKD. V lost 2 bases and J 5 bases, leaving 17 bases between the germline ends. CDR3 residues: CATSDSADRGMTGELFF. CDR3 DNA: TGTGCCACCAGTGATTCTGCGGACAGAGGTATGACCGGGGAGCTGTTTTTT.

V usage is TRBV11-2 and J usage is TRBJ2-5; tentatively, D is TRBD2 (6 bases). Trimming left V 7 bases short and J 8 bases short, with 23 bases between. The CDR3 spans 15 residues. Germline V gene data show CDR1 as SGHAT and CDR2 as FQNNGV. The CDR3 reads CASNPHQEGRETQYF. The CDR3 DNA follows: TGTGCCAGCAACCCCCACCAGGAGGGGCGTGAAACCCAGTACTTC.

This sequence joins TRBV13 and TRBJ2-7; no clear D. Germline CDR1 reads PRHDT; CDR2 reads FYEKMQ (reference sequence). This CDR3 is 15 amino acids long. V shed 7 bases and J shed 6 bases, with 22 bases lying between them. The CDR3 sequence: CASNSPGPKRTEQYF. CDR3 sequence (DNA): TGTGCCAGCAACTCCCCGGGCCCCAAACGCACCGAGCAGTACTTC.

As for this clonotype: In this CDR3 the conserved last residue, phenylalanine or tryptophan, is missing, so a read error is likely. This sequence joins TRBV12-5 and TRBJ1-1, with a weak D call TRBD1 (5 bases). This CDR3 is 13 amino acids long. Trimming shortened V by 6 bases and J by 4 bases, and 12 bases separated the two germline ends. CDR1 is LGHNT and CDR2 is FRNRAP in the germline V gene. DNA for the CDR3: TGTGCTAGTGGCGACAGCGTTATCACTGAAGCTTTCTCG. It codes for CASGDSVITEAFS.

This clonotype was recorded once. The CDR3 DNA reads TGTGCCAACACTTTTTTCCCCAGGGTCCATGAGCAGTTCTTC. It encodes CANTFFPRVHEQFF. The chain couples TRBV12-3 or TRBV12-4 to TRBJ2-1; possible D gene TRBD1, 5 bases. Trimming left V 10 bases short and J 8 bases short, with 21 bases between. The CDR3 has 14 residues.

The gene calls are TRBV11-3 and TRBJ2-1; TRBD2 is a possible D gene (5 bases). The CDR3 runs to 14 residues. Germline CDR1 is SGHNT and CDR2 is YENEEA. The V end lost 4 bases, the J end lost 7 bases, and 14 bases lay between the germline ends. The CDR3 nucleotides read TGTGCCAGCAGCTCGGACTGGACGAGGAATGAGCAGTTCTTC. Amino acid sequence: CASSSDWTRNEQFF.

With respect to this clonotype: The conserved phenylalanine or tryptophan normally closing the CDR3 is absent here, so this likely arose from a read error. Because the CDR3's place on the DNA is in doubt, the DNA is left out and the CDR3 is given as listed by TCRdb. The rearrangement joins TRBV11-3 to TRBJ1-1; the DNA was not used to check the table's D call, TRBD1. Per the germline V gene, CDR1 is SGHNT and CDR2 is YENEEA. The CDR3 extends over 17 residues, inclusive of both ends. The CDR3 sequence: CASSLGRLTSDTTEAFY.

The sample holds one count of this clonotype. This may be a read error: a much more frequent sequence differs by one nucleotide. The gene calls are TRBV29-1 and TRBJ2-5; no firm D call. This CDR3 comprises 14 residues. CDR1 is SQVTM, CDR2 ANQGSEA, per germline. This CDR3 reads CSVEDQAGLRTEYF. The CDR3 coding sequence is TGCAGCGTTGAAGATCAGGCCGGTCTTAGGACCGAGTACTTC.

Comments on this clonotype: Germline is not matched at one junction end, which may reflect a read error. V and J are TRBV4-1 and TRBJ2-1; tentative D call: TRBD1 (6 bases). Per germline, CDR1 MGHRA and CDR2 YSYEKL. The CDR3 contains 17 residues. CDR3 amino acids: CSSSQGHGTGTYNEQFF. The CDR3 coding sequence is TGCTCCAGCAGCCAAGGCCACGGAACAGGGACATACAATGAGCAGTTCTTC.

Of note for this clonotype: One junction end disagrees with the germline gene, perhaps due to a read error. The chain recombines TRBV5-4 with TRBJ2-6; the D gene is possibly TRBD1 (5 bases). The CDR3 extends over 18 amino acids. The germline CDR1 and CDR2 sequences are SGHNT and YYREEE (reference sequence). The CDR3 region has the DNA TGTGACAGCAGCCACGGCGCAGGGCCTCCCTCTGGGGCCAACGTCCTGACTTTC. This sequence encodes CDSSHGAGPPSGANVLTF. The whole variable domain, remainder taken from reference TRBV5-4 and TRBJ2-6, is ETGVTQSPTHLIKTRGQQVTLRCSSQSGHNTVSWYQQALGQGPQFIFQYYREEENGRGNFPPRFSGLQFPNYSSELNVNALELDDSALYLCDSSHGAGPPSGANVLTFGAGSRLTVL.

On this clonotype itself: A junction boundary mismatches the germline segment, possibly from a read error. The chain joins TRBV6-1 to TRBJ1-5, with 7 bases aligning to TRBD1. Germline V gene lookup returns CDR1 MNHNS and CDR2 SASEGT. This CDR3 spans 15 amino acids. CDR3 in amino acids: CANSRGGNGDQPQHF. The DNA for the CDR3 is TGTGCCAACAGTCGAGGGGGCAATGGCGATCAGCCCCAGCATTTT.

This clonotype has more than one count but fewer than ten. One end of the junction is discordant with germline, which a read error may explain. This chain uses TRBV11-2 with TRBJ2-3; 8 bases line up with TRBD1. This CDR3 has 15 amino acids. The V gene's germline CDR1 is SGHAT and CDR2 FQNNGV. CDR3 sequence: CTSSLGTGGPDTQYF. Written as DNA, the CDR3 is TGTACCAGCAGCTTAGGGACAGGAGGGCCAGATACGCAATATTTT.

In the case of this clonotype: The CDR3 does not end in the conserved phenylalanine or tryptophan, so this is likely a read error. This chain uses TRBV12-3 or TRBV12-4 with TRBJ2-5; D is unresolved. The CDR3 has 14 residues. CDR3 in DNA: TGTGCCAGCTGTTTAACCGGAAATTCGGGGACCCAGTACCTC. Its translation: CASCLTGNSGTQYL.

The V gene is TRBV11-3, the J gene TRBJ2-6; the match to TRBD2 covers 8 bases. Looked up from germline, CDR1 is SGHNT and CDR2 is YENEEA. V was clipped by 6 bases and J by 16 bases; unmatched bases: 20. This CDR3 comprises 16 residues. CDR3 sequence (DNA): TGTGCCAGCAGTTCTAGCGGGCTATCTGGGGCCAAAGTTCTGACTTTC. It is translated as CASSSSGLSGAKVLTF.

This chain uses TRBV4-2 with TRBJ2-1; tentatively, D is TRBD2 (6 bases). There are 17 residues in the CDR3. The germline gives CDR1 LGHNA, CDR2 YNFKEQ. V was shortened by 1 base and J by 3 bases, with 16 bases between the two germline ends. Here the CDR3 reads CASSQGDLRESYNEQFF. Written as DNA, the CDR3 is TGTGCCAGCAGCCAAGGGGATCTTCGGGAGAGCTACAATGAGCAGTTCTTC.

Only a few counts were recorded for this clonotype. J is TRBJ1-4 and V is TRBV11-2; D not certain. The germline V gene encodes CDR1 SGHAT and CDR2 FQNNGV. This CDR3 is built from 12 residues. V gave up 7 bases and J gave up 5 bases, with 8 bases separating them. CDR3 in DNA: TGTGCCAGCACCGGACTGAATGAAAAACTGTTTTTT. This gives the protein CASTGLNEKLFF.

With respect to this clonotype: Since a much larger clone is just one base distant, this may be a read error. The chain uses TRBV20-1 and TRBJ2-7, with D perhaps TRBD1 or TRBD2 (5 bases each). The germline CDR1 and CDR2 sequences are DFQATT and SNEGSKA (reference sequence). The CDR3 runs 13 residues. The DNA for the CDR3 is TGCAGTGCTAGAGATTACGGGACCTACGATCAGTACTTC. Translation: CSARDYGTYDQYF.

Details on this clonotype: An end of the junction does not agree with germline; a read error may underlie this. This chain uses TRBV5-6 with TRBJ2-7; D not resolved. Per the germline V gene, CDR1 is SGHDT and CDR2 is YYEEEE. The CDR3 has 14 residues. CDR3 protein: CASTANPSYYEEYF. CDR3 DNA sequence: TGTGCCAGCACCGCGAACCCAAGCTACTACGAGGAGTACTTC.

This clonotype occurred many times. The V and J genes are TRBV6-5 and TRBJ1-2; 8 nucleotides line up with TRBD1. Looked up from germline, CDR1 is MNHEY and CDR2 is SVGAGI. CDR3 length equals 13 residues. Unmatched junction bases numbered 4, after V lost 5 bases and J lost 5 bases. The CDR3 DNA reads as TGTGCCAGCAGTACAGGGGGGAGGTATGGCTACACCTTC. This gives the protein CASSTGGRYGYTF.

Details on this clonotype: Sequence at one end of the junction differs from germline and may be a read error. The chain joins TRBV6-5 to TRBJ2-2; D is possibly TRBD2 (7 bases). This CDR3 region has 17 residues. Germline V gene lookup returns CDR1 MNHEY and CDR2 SVGAGI. This chain's CDR3 is CASSWSLAEGGNTELFF. The CDR3 bases are TGTGCCAGCAGTTGGTCTCTAGCGGAAGGGGGGAATACGGAGCTATTTTTT.

With respect to this clonotype: The junction and the germline gene differ at one end; a read error may be behind it. J is TRBJ2-2 and V is TRBV11-2, with D perhaps TRBD2 (5 bases). The germline V gene encodes CDR1 SGHAT and CDR2 FQNNGV. The CDR3 runs to 12 residues. The CDR3 sequence is CANSLRVGEPFF. The CDR3 DNA sequence: TGTGCCAACAGCTTACGGGTCGGGGAGCCGTTTTTT. The full variable domain, with the rest looked up from reference TRBV11-2 and TRBJ2-2, is EAGVAQSPRYKIIEKRQSVAFWCNPISGHATLYWYQQILGQGPKLLIQFQNNGVVDDSQLPKDRFSAERLKGVDSTLKIQPAKLEDSAVYLCANSLRVGEPFFGEGSRLTVL.

J is TRBJ1-4 and V is TRBV5-8; 9 bases are shared with TRBD1. The germline V gene encodes CDR1 SGHTS and CDR2 YDEGEE. The CDR3 sequence is 14 residues long. After removal of 5 bases from V and 6 bases from J, the junction contained 5 bases not matched to a gene. The CDR3 loop reads CASSTGGSYEKLFF. For the CDR3, the DNA is TGTGCCAGCAGTACAGGGGGCTCTTATGAAAAACTGTTTTTT.